This T cell receptor (beta chain) was recorded in a study of CD8 T cells in ankylosing spondylitis. With 3 bases removed from V and 3 bases from J, the gap between germline ends came to 9 bases. Germline loops: CDR1 SGHTA, CDR2 FQGTGA. The CDR3 is made up of 13 amino acids. Each CDR3 protein gets one entry after TCRdb re-called the 5' RACE reads with MiXCR. Here the sample spans fewer than 200,000 distinct CDR3 sequences, about a sixth being singletons. This clonotype was seen at least ten times. The sequenced material came from blood, either unsorted or a sorted T cell fraction (not recorded which). V usage is TRBV7-3 and J usage is TRBJ2-7; D may match TRBD1 or TRBD2 (5 bases each). This receptor was taken from a male donor with ankylosing spondylitis or in good health (not recorded which). The CDR3 loop is CASSFGASYEQYF. CDR3 coding DNA: TGTGCCAGCAGCTTCGGGGCGAGCTACGAGCAGTACTTC.